This is a list of T cell receptor beta chains from one sample in a study of beta chain features in type 1 diabetes. This table comes from immunoSEQ multiplex PCR, and its TCRdb copy is limited to in-frame clones, with some not included. The table lists over 200,000 clones, 11% of them singletons, with around 0.018% in the top ten. Sequencing input: naive CD4+ T cells from blood. The receptor source for this set is a man aged 25 to 40 with type 1 diabetes. Both conserved end residues are part of each CDR3. A D gene is named only where the DNA matches it firmly. Size values are once, few and many counts, or a class for expanded clones, and some rows have none.

clone_size	v_call	d_call	j_call	cdr3_aa	cdr3_nt
few	TRBV9	.	TRBJ1-4	CASSVGAVDREKLFF	TGTGCCAGCAGCGTAGGGGCAGTTGATCGGGAAAAACTGTTTTTT
few	TRBV19	TRBD1	TRBJ2-3	CASSDRGTDTQYF	TGTGCCAGTAGCGACAGGGGCACAGATACGCAGTATTTT
few	TRBV20-1	.	TRBJ2-5	CSAPRGETQYF	TGCAGTGCTCCTCGGGGGGAGACCCAGTACTTC
.	TRBV5-4	TRBD2	TRBJ2-6	CASSPTSGGSGANVLTF	TGTGCCAGCAGCCCGACTAGCGGGGGGAGTGGGGCCAACGTCCTGACTTTC
.	TRBV30	TRBD1	TRBJ1-2	CAWSVRRTGYFSLYGYTF	TGTGCCTGGAGTGTACGGCGGACAGGCTATTTTAGTCTCTATGGCTACACCTTC
few	TRBV9	TRBD1	TRBJ2-1	CASNRQGALNNEQFF	TGTGCCAGCAATCGACAGGGAGCCCTAAACAATGAGCAGTTCTTC
.	TRBV7-9	.	TRBJ2-3	CASSRLGGATDTQYF	TGTGCCAGCAGCCGCCTAGGGGGGGCCACAGATACGCAGTATTTT
.	TRBV30	.	TRBJ1-1	CAWSVRAEAFF	TGTGCCTGGAGTGTACGGGCTGAAGCTTTCTTT
.	TRBV7-3	.	TRBJ2-7	CASSALQGAEQYF	TGTGCCAGCAGCGCACTACAGGGAGCCGAGCAGTACTTC
few	TRBV11-1	TRBD1	TRBJ2-7	CASSPWTGRSYEQYF	TGTGCCAGCAGCCCGTGGACAGGGCGATCTTACGAGCAGTACTTC
few	TRBV9	.	TRBJ2-7	CASSLGVDYEQYF	TGTGCCAGCAGCCTCGGGGTGGACTACGAGCAGTACTTC
.	TRBV9	TRBD2	TRBJ2-5	CASSALGGPGETQYF	TGTGCCAGCAGCGCCCTGGGAGGGCCGGGAGAGACCCAGTACTTC
.	TRBV7-9	.	TRBJ1-2	CASSLEVGGHYGYTF	TGTGCCAGCAGCTTAGAGGTCGGGGGTCACTATGGCTACACCTTC
few	TRBV27	.	TRBJ1-2	CASSFSGNYGYTF	TGTGCCAGCAGTTTTTCGGGAAACTATGGCTACACCTTC
few	TRBV7-2	TRBD1	TRBJ2-7	CASSSHRDRGHYEQYF	TGTGCCAGCAGCTCCCACCGGGACAGGGGGCACTACGAGCAGTACTTC
few	TRBV10-3	TRBD1	TRBJ1-1	CAHRGLGAEAFF	TGTGCACACAGGGGGCTGGGCGCTGAAGCTTTCTTT
few	TRBV2	TRBD2	TRBJ2-5	CASRNELAGKETQYF	TGTGCCAGCAGAAACGAACTAGCGGGGAAAGAGACCCAGTACTTC
few	TRBV15	TRBD1	TRBJ2-7	CATSRHLLTGGNYEQYF	TGTGCCACCAGCAGACATCTACTCACAGGGGGGAACTACGAGCAGTACTTC
few	TRBV23-1	.	TRBJ1-5	CASSQSGPNQPQHF	TGCGCCAGCAGTCAATCTGGCCCAAATCAGCCCCAGCATTTT
.	TRBV15	.	TRBJ1-4	CATSRSLLGALDEKLFF	TGTGCCACCAGCAGGAGTCTCCTTGGGGCCCTGGATGAAAAACTGTTTTTT
.	TRBV15	.	TRBJ2-5	CATSRDPVQETQYF	TGTGCCACCAGCAGAGATCCGGTTCAAGAGACCCAGTACTTC
.	TRBV15	.	TRBJ2-7	CATSRDRGTLYEQYF	TGTGCCACCAGCAGAGATCGGGGTACCCTATACGAGCAGTACTTC
few	TRBV18	TRBD2	TRBJ2-3	CASSPFTSGLADTQYF	TGTGCCAGCTCACCATTCACTAGCGGGCTCGCAGATACGCAGTATTTT
.	TRBV7-3	.	TRBJ1-6	CASSLGVHNSPLHF	TGTGCCAGCAGCCTAGGGGTCCATAATTCACCCCTCCACTTT